These 28 T cell receptor beta chains were sequenced from one sample in a study of cytomegalovirus exposure and HLA in healthy donors. The method was immunoSEQ multiplex PCR; TCRdb's version includes in-frame clones alone and lacks a portion of them. The sample consists of under 200,000 clones, around 85% of them appearing once. Sequencing input: PBMCs. The receptors derive from a woman aged 30 to 39 in good health and CMV-seronegative.

V and J are TRBV5-6 and TRBJ2-1; weak D call: TRBD2 (5 bases). CDR3 size: 13 residues. The germline V gene has CDR1 SGHDT and CDR2 YYEEEE. V dropped 2 bases and J dropped 10 bases, with 13 bases sitting between them. CDR3 DNA: TGTGCCAGCAGCTTTTTTGCTAGCAGGGAGCAGTTCTTC. Its translation is CASSFFASREQFF.

The V and J genes are TRBV7-8 and TRBJ1-1; D not certain. The CDR3 runs to 13 residues. V lost 2 bases and J 5 bases, leaving 9 bases between the germline ends. In germline, CDR1 is SGHVS, CDR2 FQNEAQ. The CDR3 region is CASSLMRETEAFF. CDR3 in DNA: TGTGCCAGCAGCTTAATGAGGGAAACTGAAGCTTTCTTT.

In DNA, the CDR3 is TGCGCCAGCAGATCAAGCGGGCTAGCGGGAACCTACGAGCAGTACTTC. It encodes CASRSSGLAGTYEQYF. This chain connects TRBV5-1 to TRBJ2-7; the match to TRBD2 covers 9 bases. CDR1 and CDR2 from the germline V gene are SGHRS and YFSETQ. This CDR3 is 16 amino acids long. Trimming took 5 bases from V and 2 from J; bases not matched to a gene: 11.

V usage is TRBV2 and J usage is TRBJ2-7; D call uncertain. Germline CDR1 SNHLY, CDR2 FYNNEI. Trimming cost V 1 base and J 1 base, with 14 bases left between them. There are 16 residues in the CDR3. This chain's CDR3 is CASSEEGKGKSYEQYF. CDR3 coding DNA: TGTGCCAGCAGTGAAGAAGGGAAAGGGAAATCCTACGAGCAGTACTTC.

This chain connects TRBV6-5 to TRBJ1-2; D possibly corresponds to TRBD1 (6 bases). Trimming removed 6 bases at V and 3 bases at J, with 11 bases between. This CDR3 spans 13 amino acids. The germline V gene has CDR1 MNHEY and CDR2 SVGAGI. Here the CDR3 DNA reads TGTGCCAGCAGATCGGACAGTGACTATGGCTACACCTTC. It is translated as CASRSDSDYGYTF.

The chain recombines TRBV5-1 with TRBJ2-1; TRBD1 aligns across 7 bases. Germline CDR1 is SGHRS and CDR2 is YFSETQ. CDR3 length equals 13 residues. The V gene end was trimmed by 3 bases and the J gene end by 6 bases; junction bases not matched to a gene: 3. The CDR3 region is CASSWTGSNEQFF. CDR3 bases: TGCGCCAGCAGCTGGACAGGTTCCAATGAGCAGTTCTTC.

This sequence joins TRBV7-2 and TRBJ2-7; 11 positions agree with TRBD1. There are 16 residues in the CDR3. The V gene end was trimmed by 5 bases and the J gene end by 7 bases; junction bases not matched to a gene: 13. Germline loops: CDR1 SGHTA, CDR2 FQGNSA. For the CDR3, the DNA is TGTGCCAGCAGCCGAAGGTCCGGACAGGGGGCGAGTGAGCAGTACTTC. As protein: CASSRRSGQGASEQYF.

The chain couples TRBV10-3 to TRBJ1-1; 10 bases are shared with TRBD1. V shed 6 bases, J shed 7 bases, and the junction held 8 bases outside the gene matches. This CDR3 contains 14 residues. The germline CDR1 and CDR2 sequences are ENHRY and SYGVKD. The CDR3 DNA sequence: TGTGCCATCAGGGGGGACAGGGGAGTACTTGAAGCTTTCTTT. This gives the protein CAIRGDRGVLEAFF.

The chain combines TRBV13 with TRBJ1-2; perhaps TRBD1 as D (6 bases). Per the germline V gene, CDR1 is PRHDT and CDR2 is FYEKMQ (reference sequence). The length of the CDR3 is 14 residues. Trimming cost V 5 bases and J 7 bases, with 17 bases left between them. The CDR3 spells CASSEGSGVAGYTF. CDR3 bases: TGTGCCAGCAGCGAAGGCTCAGGGGTTGCTGGCTACACCTTC.

The chain couples TRBV19 to TRBJ1-1; TRBD1 agrees at 10 bases. This CDR3 comprises 13 residues. V trimming: 8 bases; J trimming: 1 base; junction bases outside the gene matches: 1. In germline, CDR1 is LNHDA, CDR2 SQIVND (reference sequence). This chain's CDR3 is CASRDRGNTEAFF. In nucleotides, the CDR3 is TGTGCCAGTCGGGACAGGGGGAACACTGAAGCTTTCTTT.

The chain has TRBV11-3 and TRBJ2-7; 12 bases map to TRBD1. Germline CDR1 reads SGHNT; CDR2 reads YENEEA. There are 17 residues in the CDR3. V gave up 0 bases and J gave up 3 bases; unmatched junction bases: 6. The chain's CDR3 is CASSLDRGQGACYEQYF. In nucleotides, the CDR3 is TGTGCCAGCAGCTTAGATAGGGGACAGGGGGCGTGCTACGAGCAGTACTTC.

The CDR3 nucleotides are TGTGCCTGGAGTGTACGGGGGGGACCGATTAACTTAAATGAGCAGTTCTTC. Its translation: CAWSVRGGPINLNEQFF. The chain recombines TRBV30 with TRBJ2-1; 8 nucleotides line up with TRBD2. Trimming at V came to 0 bases and at J to 7 bases, leaving 14 bases not matched to a gene. From germline, CDR1 is GTSNPN and CDR2 SVGIG (reference sequence). The CDR3 has 17 residues.

This clone was found once. The J gene is TRBJ1-6, the V gene TRBV7-9; D is undetermined. The CDR3 has 16 amino acids. Between the trimmed V and J ends, which lost 3 bases and 3 bases, there was a span of 12 bases. From germline, CDR1 is SEHNR and CDR2 FQNEAQ (reference sequence). CDR3 nucleotide sequence: TGTGCCAGCAGCTTCTACAAGGTTTACTATAATTCACCCCTCCACTTT. Protein product: CASSFYKVYYNSPLHF.

The rearrangement uses TRBV5-1 and TRBJ2-2; 11 positions match TRBD1. Trimming removed 4 bases from V and 4 bases from J; junction bases left unmatched: 6. The CDR3 is 16 amino acids. Germline V gene sequence: CDR1 SGHRS, CDR2 YFSETQ. The CDR3 DNA sequence: TGCGCCAGCAGCCCTACTGGGACAGGGGGCACCGGGGAGCTGTTTTTT. Its protein is CASSPTGTGGTGELFF. The full variable domain, completed using reference TRBV5-1 and TRBJ2-2, is KAGVTQTPRYLIKTRGQQVTLSCSPISGHRSVSWYQQTPGQGLQFLFEYFSETQRNKGNFPGRFSGRQFSNSRSEMNVSTLELGDSALYLCASSPTGTGGTGELFFGEGSRLTVL.

The chain joins TRBV27 to TRBJ2-7; 9 nucleotides align to TRBD1. The CDR3 totals 14 residues. In germline, CDR1 is MNHEY, CDR2 SMNVEV (reference sequence). Trimming took 4 bases from V and 2 from J; bases not matched to a gene: 3. The CDR3 DNA reads as TGTGCCAGCAGTTCTAGGACAGGGGCCTACGAGCAGTACTTC. This translates into CASSSRTGAYEQYF.

The chain combines TRBV5-1 with TRBJ2-5, with D possibly called TRBD1 or TRBD2 (5 bases each). V lost 1 base to trimming and J lost 2 bases, with 15 bases between them. From germline, CDR1 is SGHRS and CDR2 YFSETQ. This CDR3 spans 16 amino acids. This CDR3 is CASSLSRGAMQETQYF. The CDR3, as DNA: TGCGCCAGCAGCTTGTCCCGGGGCGCCATGCAAGAGACCCAGTACTTC.

The CDR3 loop reads CASSPRTYNSPLHF. In DNA form, the CDR3 reads TGTGCCAGCAGCCCTCGTACCTATAATTCACCCCTCCACTTT. This chain uses TRBV7-2 with TRBJ1-6, with D hard to call. This CDR3 has 14 residues. Germline V lookup: CDR1 SGHTA, CDR2 FQGNSA. V was trimmed by 5 bases and J by 2 bases, leaving 7 bases between them. Filled out from reference TRBV7-2 and TRBJ1-6, the complete variable domain reads GAGVSQSPSNKVTEKGKDVELRCDPISGHTALYWYRQSLGQGLEFLIYFQGNSAPDKSGLPSDRFSAERTGGSVSTLTIQRTQQEDSAVYLCASSPRTYNSPLHFGNGTRLTVT.

V and J are TRBV7-9 and TRBJ1-2, with D possibly being TRBD1 (6 bases). Germline V gene lookup returns CDR1 SEHNR and CDR2 FQNEAQ (reference sequence). V was clipped by 6 bases and J by 2 bases, with 16 bases between them. This CDR3 has 15 amino acids. The CDR3 here is CASSHLVQGNYGYTF. For the CDR3, the DNA is TGTGCCAGCAGTCATTTGGTACAGGGAAACTATGGCTACACCTTC.

The chain employs TRBV7-2 and TRBJ2-3; 9 bases line up with TRBD1. Per the germline V gene, CDR1 is SGHTA and CDR2 is FQGNSA. The trim removed 6 bases at V and 2 bases at J, leaving 6 bases unmatched. The CDR3 length is 15 residues. CDR3: CASRPQGAYTDTQYF. The CDR3 nucleotides are TGTGCCAGCAGACCACAGGGGGCCTACACAGATACGCAGTATTTT.

The rearrangement uses TRBV27 and TRBJ2-7; D gene uncertain. The CDR3 loop spans 13 amino acids. From germline, CDR1 is MNHEY and CDR2 SMNVEV (reference sequence). V lost 3 bases and J 0 bases, leaving 6 bases between the germline ends. As DNA, the CDR3 is TGTGCCAGCAGTTTTGTAGGCTCCTACGAGCAGTACTTC. Its translation: CASSFVGSYEQYF.

The chain has TRBV27 and TRBJ2-6; the D gene is possibly TRBD1 (7 bases). Per the germline V gene, CDR1 is MNHEY and CDR2 is SMNVEV (reference sequence). CDR3 size: 17 residues. V was pared by 8 bases and J by 0 bases, with 17 bases between. The CDR3 DNA reads TGTGCCAGCGCGGGACAGCGTGAAAGCTCTGGGGCCAACGTCCTGACTTTC. Protein product: CASAGQRESSGANVLTF.

V is TRBV13 and J is TRBJ2-7, with TRBD2 identical over 14 bases. The CDR3 has 15 amino acids. After removal of 3 bases from V and 4 bases from J, the junction contained 2 bases not matched to a gene. Germline CDR1 and CDR2: PRHDT and FYEKMQ (reference sequence). The CDR3 DNA reads TGTGCCAGCAGCTTTGGACTAGCGGGAGGTTACGAGCAGTACTTC. Amino acid sequence: CASSFGLAGGYEQYF.

The CDR3 coding sequence is TGTGCCAGCAGCTTAGGAGGGGCGGGACGGCAAGAGACCCAGTACTTC. This encodes CASSLGGAGRQETQYF. V and J are TRBV7-8 and TRBJ2-5; maybe TRBD2 (6 bases). This CDR3 contains 16 residues. The germline V gene encodes CDR1 SGHVS and CDR2 FQNEAQ. V was cut by 1 base and J by 2 bases, with 14 bases left in between.

The chain recombines TRBV5-4 with TRBJ2-7; tentatively, D is TRBD1 or TRBD2 (6 bases each). Germline V gene sequence: CDR1 SGHNT, CDR2 YYREEE (reference sequence). CDR3 length: 16 amino acids. Trimming left V 0 bases short and J 0 bases short, with 13 bases between. The CDR3 DNA sequence: TGTGCCAGCAGCTTGGGGGGGGCTACGAGCTCCTACGAGCAGTACTTC. Residues: CASSLGGATSSYEQYF.

The chain uses TRBV6-1 and TRBJ2-7, with D possibly TRBD1 on 6 matching bases. CDR1 MNHNS and CDR2 SASEGT come from the germline V gene. The CDR3 is made up of 15 amino acids. With 8 bases removed from V and 7 bases from J, the gap between germline ends came to 24 bases. The CDR3 coding sequence is TGTGCCAGCGCCCAAACTGAGGGGGAACTAAGGGAGCAGTACTTC. This sequence encodes CASAQTEGELREQYF.

This clone has just one count. The chain links TRBV6-5 to TRBJ1-2; 10 bases line up with TRBD1. V gave up 0 bases and J gave up 3 bases; unmatched junction bases: 4. The germline V gene has CDR1 MNHEY and CDR2 SVGAGI. The CDR3 extends over 16 amino acids. CDR3 bases: TGTGCCAGCAGTTACTCAGACAGGGGGCCCGACTATGGCTACACCTTC. This encodes CASSYSDRGPDYGYTF.

This chain connects TRBV19 to TRBJ1-1; D call uncertain. V was clipped by 2 bases and J by 6 bases, with 13 bases between them. This CDR3 spans 14 amino acids. The germline gives CDR1 LNHDA, CDR2 SQIVND (reference sequence). This chain's CDR3 is CASSIKTMFAEAFF. In DNA, the CDR3 is TGTGCCAGTAGTATAAAGACTATGTTCGCTGAAGCTTTCTTT.

This clone occurred many times. The chain employs TRBV19 and TRBJ1-1; no clear D gene. CDR1 LNHDA and CDR2 SQIVND come from the germline V gene (reference sequence). Trimming cost V 7 bases and J 0 bases, with 15 bases left between them. CDR3 length: 15 residues. CDR3 bases: TGTGCCAGTACTTCACCCCCCCCCATGAACACTGAAGCTTTCTTT. It specifies CASTSPPPMNTEAFF.